This entry lists 21 T cell receptor beta chains sequenced from one sample in a study of long-term antiretroviral therapy in people with HIV. Survey-level resolution applied to immunoSEQ assay v3.0. Sequencing was performed with immunoSEQ multiplex PCR; in TCRdb, only in-frame clones are kept and a portion is missing. The sample contains 25,000 to 30,000 clones, approximately 78% of which appear only once. Sequenced material: unsorted PBMCs, taken 2.9 years after starting antiretroviral therapy. The receptor source for this set is a man aged 50 to 60 with HIV.

The rearrangement joins TRBV15 to TRBJ1-1, with D hard to call. V lost 0 bases, J lost 0 bases, and 5 bases lay in between. This CDR3 has 14 residues. Germline values: CDR1 LNHNV, CDR2 YYDKDF (reference sequence). As DNA, the CDR3 is TGTGCCACCAGCAGAGAAGGAGTGAACACTGAAGCTTTCTTT. It yields the protein CATSREGVNTEAFF.

This chain connects TRBV5-5 to TRBJ1-4, with D hard to call. Germline assignment: CDR1 SGHKS and CDR2 YYEKEE (reference sequence). The CDR3 totals 15 residues. V lost 2 bases to trimming and J lost 4 bases, with 12 bases between them. This chain's CDR3 is CASSFEEGINEKLFF. The CDR3 DNA is TGTGCCAGCAGCTTTGAGGAAGGCATTAATGAAAAACTGTTTTTT.

V and J are TRBV5-1 and TRBJ1-4; tentatively, D is TRBD1 (6 bases). V was trimmed by 6 bases and J by 7 bases, leaving 13 bases between them. The CDR3 consists of 13 residues. Germline-derived CDR1 and CDR2 are SGHRS and YFSETQ. Here the CDR3 DNA reads TGCGCCAGCAACAGGGCGACTGGTGAAAAACTGTTTTTT. It is translated as CASNRATGEKLFF.

The CDR3 loop reads CASSRVSVNTEAFF. In nucleotides, the CDR3 is TGCGCCAGCAGCCGCGTATCGGTAAACACTGAAGCTTTCTTT. The chain carries TRBV5-1 and TRBJ1-1; D not certain. Germline assignment: CDR1 SGHRS and CDR2 YFSETQ. Deletions cut 4 bases from V and 2 bases from J, with 12 bases between. The CDR3 runs 14 residues.

This chain uses TRBV30 with TRBJ2-3; D is unclear. CDR1 GTSNPN and CDR2 SVGIG come from the germline V gene (reference sequence). Trimming removed 4 bases from V and 6 bases from J, with 8 bases in between. The CDR3 loop spans 11 amino acids. The CDR3 DNA follows: TGTGCCTGGACTTCCTGGGATACGCAGTATTTT. This codes for CAWTSWDTQYF.

The gene calls are TRBV2 and TRBJ1-2; 12 bases match TRBD1. Losses at the gene ends were 6 bases for V and 4 bases for J; bases not matched to a gene: 3. Germline V gives CDR1 SNHLY, CDR2 FYNNEI. The CDR3 is 14 amino acids. For the CDR3, the DNA is TGTGCCAGCAGCCGGGACAGGGGGCTCTATGGCTACACCTTC. It specifies CASSRDRGLYGYTF.

This chain links TRBV30 with TRBJ1-3; the match to TRBD1 covers 10 bases. Losses at the gene ends were 3 bases for V and 2 bases for J; bases not matched to a gene: 4. CDR1 is GTSNPN and CDR2 is SVGIG in the germline V gene (reference sequence). The CDR3 consists of 15 residues. The CDR3 DNA reads as TGTGCCTGGAGCCCAGGGACAGGGGCTGGAAACACCATATATTTT. Amino acids: CAWSPGTGAGNTIYF.

The V call is TRBV5-4, the J call TRBJ2-7; maybe TRBD2 (6 bases). Germline values: CDR1 SGHNT, CDR2 YYREEE (reference sequence). This CDR3 is 13 amino acids long. Trimming took 4 bases from V and 4 from J, leaving 12 bases between them. The DNA for the CDR3 is TGTGCCAGCAGCCCCGGGGGTAGGTACGAGCAGTACTTC. Its protein is CASSPGGRYEQYF.

V is TRBV28 and J is TRBJ1-5; D is ambiguous. Trimming cost V 8 bases and J 4 bases, with 6 bases left between them. This CDR3 region has 11 residues. Germline-derived CDR1 and CDR2 are MDHEN and SYDVKM. The CDR3 nucleotides read TGTGCCAGCGCGGGGAATCAGCCCCAGCATTTT. The encoded protein is CASAGNQPQHF.

The chain uses TRBV29-1 and TRBJ1-1, with 7 bases identical to TRBD1. This CDR3 comprises 11 residues. From germline, CDR1 is SQVTM and CDR2 ANQGSEA. Trimming cost V 6 bases and J 4 bases; bases outside gene matches: 2. DNA for the CDR3: TGCAGCGTCCACAGGGGCACTGAAGCTTTCTTT. This gives the protein CSVHRGTEAFF.

V and J are TRBV27 and TRBJ2-3, with D hard to call. Germline lookup yields CDR1 MNHEY and CDR2 SMNVEV (reference sequence). The CDR3 covers 14 residues. V lost 6 bases and J 3 bases, leaving 13 bases between the germline ends. CDR3 coding DNA: TGTGCCAGCAGGGAAGGGATACGGACAGATACGCAGTATTTT. It codes for CASREGIRTDTQYF.

The chain uses TRBV2 and TRBJ2-7; TRBD2 agrees at 13 bases. Per germline, CDR1 SNHLY and CDR2 FYNNEI. The CDR3 totals 16 residues. V trimming: 4 bases; J trimming: 2 bases; junction bases outside the gene matches: 5. This chain's CDR3 is CASSARTSGGAYEQYF. The CDR3 DNA follows: TGTGCCAGCAGTGCCCGAACTAGCGGGGGGGCCTACGAGCAGTACTTC.

The rearrangement uses TRBV5-1 and TRBJ1-1, with 7 nucleotides matching TRBD1. V trimming: 6 bases; J trimming: 1 base; junction bases outside the gene matches: 6. Germline V gene lookup returns CDR1 SGHRS and CDR2 YFSETQ. The CDR3 is 14 amino acids. CDR3 in amino acids: CASIRDSSNTEAFF. CDR3 coding DNA: TGCGCCAGCATCCGGGACAGTTCGAACACTGAAGCTTTCTTT.

CDR3 nucleotide sequence: TGTGCCAGCAGCTTGCAGGCAGGGGGCCTGGAAGGCTACACCTTC. This codes for CASSLQAGGLEGYTF. The chain links TRBV5-5 to TRBJ1-2, with 8 bases identical to TRBD1. V lost 1 base to trimming and J lost 8 bases; unmatched junction nucleotides: 10. This CDR3 comprises 15 residues. From germline, CDR1 is SGHKS and CDR2 YYEKEE (reference sequence).

The chain joins TRBV10-1 to TRBJ2-3; weak D call: TRBD2 (7 bases). The CDR3 spans 17 residues. Trimming took off 4 bases at V and 3 bases at J, with 20 bases between the two ends. Looked up from germline, CDR1 is WNHNN and CDR2 is SYGVQD (reference sequence). The chain's CDR3 is CASSGPLRGGRTDTQYF. In DNA form, the CDR3 reads TGCGCCAGCAGTGGACCCTTGAGGGGGGGCCGGACAGATACGCAGTATTTT.

This sequence joins TRBV25-1 and TRBJ1-2; D not resolved. The germline gives CDR1 MGHDK, CDR2 SYGVNS. The V end was cut by 3 bases, the J end by 5 bases, with 4 bases between. This CDR3 is built from 11 residues. In nucleotides, the CDR3 is TGTGCCAGCAGTGATGGTTATGGCTACACCTTC. Its protein is CASSDGYGYTF.

The chain carries TRBV11-2 and TRBJ2-2; no firm D call. The length of the CDR3 is 13 residues. Trimming stripped 3 bases from V and 3 bases from J, with 5 bases between. Germline V lookup: CDR1 SGHAT, CDR2 FQNNGV. The CDR3 DNA reads TGTGCCAGCAGCTTTACGGACACCGGGGAGCTGTTTTTT. The encoded protein is CASSFTDTGELFF.

V and J are TRBV2 and TRBJ1-5; D is possibly TRBD1 (6 bases). This CDR3 spans 15 amino acids. Germline-derived CDR1 and CDR2 are SNHLY and FYNNEI. The germline V and J ends were trimmed by 6 bases and 1 base, with 13 bases remaining between them. The CDR3 nucleotides read TGTGCCAGCAGGGTGACAGGCTTGAGCAATCAGCCCCAGCATTTT. Its translation is CASRVTGLSNQPQHF.

The V call is TRBV14, the J call TRBJ2-3; maybe TRBD1 (6 bases). The CDR3 covers 15 residues. V gave up 4 bases and J gave up 4 bases, with 15 bases separating them. Germline CDR1 reads SGHDN; CDR2 reads FVKESK. The CDR3 DNA reads as TGTGCCAGCAGCCTGAGGTTGGGGGCCTCAGATACGCAGTATTTT. The encoded protein is CASSLRLGASDTQYF.

The V and J genes are TRBV6-5 and TRBJ1-1; TRBD1 matches at 7 bases. The CDR3 spans 14 residues. Trimming removed 9 bases from V and 10 bases from J; junction bases left unmatched: 17. Germline-derived CDR1 and CDR2 are MNHEY and SVGAGI. DNA for the CDR3: TGTGCCAGTAGCTCGGGACAGACAAGCATGGGAGCTTTCTTT. Its protein is CASSSGQTSMGAFF.

The chain employs TRBV6-1 and TRBJ1-2; no clear D. Per germline, CDR1 MNHNS and CDR2 SASEGT. V was shortened by 7 bases and J by 7 bases, with 16 bases between the two germline ends. The CDR3 covers 13 residues. CDR3 sequence: CASTVQRAGGYTF. The CDR3 DNA reads as TGTGCCAGCACGGTGCAGAGAGCGGGTGGCTACACCTTC.